Listed below are T cell receptor beta chains from one sample, sequenced in a study of cytomegalovirus exposure and HLA in healthy donors. Clones were read by immunoSEQ multiplex PCR, and TCRdb kept only the in-frame ones, dropping some. The sample holds approximately 88,000 clones, 76% seen once. Sequenced input: PBMCs. Receptors originate from a male donor in good health and CMV-seronegative. Each CDR3 is given with its conserved first and last residue. The D gene is left open where the match is weak. Part of the rows lack a size; the others show once, few, many or a class for expanded clones.

TRBV6-1	once	-	TRBJ2-7	TGTGCCAGCATGCGGGCCCCACCAACCTACGAGCAGTACTTC	CASMRAPPTYEQYF
TRBV6-4	-	TRBD1	TRBJ2-3	TGTGCCAGCAGTGAAGGGACAGACACAGATACGCAGTATTTT	CASSEGTDTDTQYF
TRBV10-1	-	TRBD2	TRBJ2-1	TGCGCCAGCAGTGAGTCGAAGCGGGGGTACTCCTACAATGAGCAGTTCTTC	CASSESKRGYSYNEQFF
TRBV18	-	TRBD1	TRBJ2-3	TGTGCCAGCTCACCACCTGGACAGGTTCCACCACAGATACGTATGTATTTT	CASSPPGQVPPQIRMYF
TRBV6-5	-	-	TRBJ1-1	TGTGCCAGCAGTCGTGACCCGAGGAGCACTGAAGCTTTCTTT	CASSRDPRSTEAFF
TRBV6-5	few	-	TRBJ1-5	TGTGCCAGCAGAAAGGACACCGTTAGCAATCAGCCCCAGCATTTT	CASRKDTVSNQPQHF
TRBV21-1	-	-	TRBJ2-7	TGTGCCAGCTTCACTAGCGGGATAGACGAGCAGTACTTC	CASFTSGIDEQYF
TRBV7-2	-	TRBD1	TRBJ2-7	TGTGCCAGCAGCAGAGGACAGGGACTCTCCTACGAGCAGTACTTC	CASSRGQGLSYEQYF
TRBV27	-	-	TRBJ2-7	TGTGCCAGCAGTCCACGACTATCTGGACCTGTCTACGAGCAGTACTTC	CASSPRLSGPVYEQYF
TRBV10-1	-	TRBD1	TRBJ2-1	TGCGCCACCCCAGGGACAGGAGCAACCGGGATCTACGACTACGCCGACAATGAGCAGTTCTTC	CATPGTGATGIYDYADNEQFF
TRBV30	-	-	TRBJ1-5	TGTGCCTGGAGTGTAAGGAGGGATCAGCCCCAGCATTTT	CAWSVRRDQPQHF
TRBV9	-	TRBD2	TRBJ2-3	TGTGCCAGCAGCGTTGGACTAGCGCCACACACAGATACGCAGTATTTT	CASSVGLAPHTDTQYF
TRBV25-1	-	-	TRBJ2-6	TGTGCCAGCAGTGTCCAGGGATCTGGGGCCAACGTCCTGACTTTC	CASSVQGSGANVLTF
TRBV6-6	-	TRBD1	TRBJ1-2	TGTGCCAGCAGCGACAGGGGCGCCTATGGCTACACCTTC	CASSDRGAYGYTF
TRBV27	-	-	TRBJ2-7	TGTGCCAGCAGTTTAGGGCCAGTGATCTACGAGCAGTACTTC	CASSLGPVIYEQYF
TRBV7-9	-	TRBD2	TRBJ2-7	TGTGCCAGCAGCTCTCCACCTAGCGGGGCTACCTTCGGGGACGAGCAGTACTTC	CASSSPPSGATFGDEQYF
TRBV6-1	-	TRBD1	TRBJ1-1	TGTGCCACCCGGACCCAGGGGGCAACTGAAGCTTTCTTT	CATRTQGATEAFF
TRBV15	-	-	TRBJ2-1	TGTGCCACCAGTGAGTTGTTCTCCTACAATGAGCAGTTCTTC	CATSELFSYNEQFF
TRBV7-6	-	-	TRBJ1-1	TGTGCCAGCAGCTTAGTAGGGGGAAACACTGAAGCTTTCTTT	CASSLVGGNTEAFF
TRBV7-9	-	-	TRBJ1-1	TGTGCCAGCAGCTTCGGGATGAACACTGAAGCTTTCTTT	CASSFGMNTEAFF
TRBV19	few	-	TRBJ2-3	TGTGCCAGTTCGGGGGTTCACACAGATACGCAGTATTTT	CASSGVHTDTQYF
TRBV19	-	-	TRBJ1-6	TGTGCCAGTACAGAGGTCTCCGATTCACCCCTCCACTTT	CASTEVSDSPLHF
TRBV6-5	-	TRBD1	TRBJ1-2	TGTGCCAGCAGTTTGACAGGGTTTTATGGCTACACCTTC	CASSLTGFYGYTF
TRBV5-1	-	TRBD1	TRBJ2-2	TGCGCCAGCAGCGGGACAGGGGTAAACACCGGGGAGCTGTTTTTT	CASSGTGVNTGELFF
TRBV9	-	-	TRBJ2-5	TGTGCCAGCAGCCCCCAAGGAGGGACCCAAGAGACCCAGTACTTC	CASSPQGGTQETQYF
TRBV30	-	TRBD1	TRBJ2-5	TGTGCCTGGGCTTCCGGGACAGTTGCTTACCAAGAGACCCAGTACTTC	CAWASGTVAYQETQYF
TRBV5-8	-	-	TRBJ2-4	TGTGCCAGCAGCTTACAGAGGAGGAACATTCAGTACTTC	CASSLQRRNIQYF
TRBV5-1	-	-	TRBJ2-1	TGCGCCAGCAGCTTGGCCGGCGGGCCCGGTTCTGAGCAGTTCTTC	CASSLAGGPGSEQFF
TRBV19	-	-	TRBJ1-4	TGTGCCAGTAGAGGTGAACTAGGCGTGGAAAAACTGTTTTTT	CASRGELGVEKLFF
TRBV5-5	-	TRBD1	TRBJ1-1	TGTGCCAGCAGCACGTTCTTGGACAGGGCGGGGAACACTGAAGCTTTCTTT	CASSTFLDRAGNTEAFF
TRBV9	-	TRBD2	TRBJ2-7	TGTGCCAGCAGCCCCCGACTAGCGCCGACCTACGAGCAGTACTTC	CASSPRLAPTYEQYF
TRBV6-5	-	-	TRBJ1-3	TGTGCCAGCAGTACCGACTCCCAGGGGAACACCATATATTTT	CASSTDSQGNTIYF
TRBV5-1	once	-	TRBJ1-2	TGCGCCAGTGGTCCCGACAGTCCAACCTATGGCTACACCTTC	CASGPDSPTYGYTF
TRBV28	-	-	TRBJ1-2	TGTGCCAGCAGTTTACCCGGGGGGGAAGCCGGCTACACCTTC	CASSLPGGEAGYTF
TRBV9	-	-	TRBJ2-2	TGTGCCAGCAGCTTAGGACAGAACAAAGACACCGGGGAGCTGTTTTTT	CASSLGQNKDTGELFF
TRBV29-1	few	-	TRBJ2-1	TGCAGCGTCAATACAGCCTACAATGAGCAGTTCTTC	CSVNTAYNEQFF
TRBV7-9	once	TRBD2	TRBJ2-5	TGTGCCAGCAGCTCACGCCGGACTAGCGGGGGGGGAGAGACCCAGTACTTC	CASSSRRTSGGGETQYF
TRBV7-2	-	-	TRBJ2-7	TGTGCCAGCAGCTTAGAGTTCGGCAGGAGGGCCGGCGAGCAGTACTTC	CASSLEFGRRAGEQYF
TRBV5-5	-	-	TRBJ1-1	TGTGCCAGCAGCTTGGCCAGGACAGTCCTTATGAACACTGAAGCTTTCTTT	CASSLARTVLMNTEAFF
TRBV5-6	-	TRBD1	TRBJ2-5	TGTGCCAGCAGCTCCCCACTAGACAGGGAGGAGACCCAGTACTTC	CASSSPLDREETQYF
TRBV6-5	-	TRBD1	TRBJ2-7	TGTGCCAGCAGAAAACAGGGGGCTAAAGAGCAGTACTTC	CASRKQGAKEQYF
TRBV7-3	-	TRBD1	TRBJ2-3	TGTGCCAGCAGCTTAACGGCAGGGGGAAGTGGGACAGGTGAACCGAAGAGCACAGATACGCAGTATTTT	CASSLTAGGSGTGEPKSTDTQYF